This T cell receptor (beta chain) is drawn from a study of cytomegalovirus exposure and HLA in healthy donors. The CDR3 contains 14 residues. Deletions cut 1 base from V and 0 bases from J, with 7 bases between. Germline lookup yields CDR1 GTSNPN and CDR2 SVGIG (reference sequence). 13 Jbeta primers and 60 Vbeta primers were used for the PCR. Repertoires were generated with immunoSEQ multiplex PCR, while TCRdb's copy carries only in-frame clones and drops some. The top ten clones hold less than 20% of a sample with under 85,000 clones, approximately 74% of them seen once. This clonotype was sampled from a middle-aged man in good health and CMV-seropositive. The sample taken for sequencing was PBMCs. The J gene is TRBJ1-3, the V gene TRBV30; D not resolved. CDR3 sequence: CAWSAQFSGNTIYF. CDR3 nucleotides: TGTGCCTGGAGTGCCCAGTTCTCTGGAAACACCATATATTTT.